Sequencing of this T cell receptor beta chain was carried out in a study of T cell changes during pregnancy in multiple sclerosis. Generated by immunoSEQ multiplex PCR, the TCRdb table keeps only in-frame clones and is missing some. Found here are around 72,000 clones, about nine tenths of them singletons; the top ten hold 0.7%. This clone was observed a few times. The CDR3 extends over 15 amino acids. With 3 bases clipped from V and 4 bases from J, the junction kept 11 bases outside the gene matches. Per germline, CDR1 SQVTM and CDR2 ANQGSEA. V gene TRBV29-1 combines with J gene TRBJ1-2, with 7 bases identical to TRBD1. The sequenced sample was peripheral blood, obtained in the third trimester of pregnancy. This TCR was sampled from a female donor in good health, enrolled as a control in a pregnancy study. CDR3 region: CSVDWGRGLSYGYTF. CDR3 in DNA: TGCAGCGTTGACTGGGGAAGGGGGCTTTCCTATGGCTACACCTTC.